This T cell receptor beta chain appears in the sequencing data of a study of T cells in Graves' hyperthyroidism and ophthalmopathy. The CDR3 regions of TCR beta were amplified from RNA transcripts. During a first-round RT-PCR of the TCR CDR3, the HTBI primer set was used. TCRdb passed the multiplex PCR reads through MiXCR, listing each CDR3 protein once. The data contain 400,000 to 550,000 distinct CDR3 sequences, around 22% of them seen just once; the ten biggest clones take up around 10%. Germline V CDR1 and CDR2: SGHRS, YFSETQ. Trimming took 0 bases from V and 4 from J, leaving 10 bases between them. The CDR3 spans 14 residues.

The gene calls are TRBV5-1 and TRBJ2-5; D is ambiguous. The TCR was taken from a woman aged 25 to 39 with Graves' ophthalmopathy. Sequencing was done on a sample of blood. The CDR3 loop is CASSLEGQRETQYF. CDR3 nucleotide sequence: TGCGCCAGCAGCTTGGAAGGCCAGCGAGAGACCCAGTACTTC. Full variable domain (missing parts from reference TRBV5-1 and TRBJ2-5): KAGVTQTPRYLIKTRGQQVTLSCSPISGHRSVSWYQQTPGQGLQFLFEYFSETQRNKGNFPGRFSGRQFSNSRSEMNVSTLELGDSALYLCASSLEGQRETQYFGPGTRLLVL.